The rows below give T cell receptor beta chains drawn from one sample of a study of T-cell reconstitution after alpha-beta-depleted transplantation in children. TCRdb re-derived calls from the PCR reads in MiXCR, one entry per CDR3 protein. The sample carries more than 200,000 distinct CDR3 sequences, 24% recorded once. The material sequenced was PBMCs, mostly from graft donor cells, taken 360 days after TCRalphabeta/CD19-depleted stem cell transplant. Receptor source: a female patient aged 2-9 years who had a stem cell transplant for congenital amegakaryocytic thrombocytopenia, so the T cells may come from the graft donor. The CDR3 runs from the conserved cysteine through the conserved F or W. The order of the fields is D gene, clone size, V gene, J gene, CDR3 DNA, CDR3 protein. D genes are given only for firm matches. A row's size may be missing; if present it is once, few, many or a size class.

D gene: -; clone size: once; V gene: TRBV10-1; J gene: TRBJ1-6; CDR3 DNA: TGCGCCAGCAGTGATTCACCCCTCCACTTT; CDR3 protein: CASSDSPLHF
D gene: TRBD2; clone size: few; V gene: TRBV12-3/TRBV12-4; J gene: TRBJ2-1; CDR3 DNA: TGTGCCAGCAGTCCGGGACTAGCGGGAGCTCTTGAGCAGTTCTTC; CDR3 protein: CASSPGLAGALEQFF
D gene: -; clone size: few; V gene: TRBV7-8; J gene: TRBJ2-3; CDR3 DNA: TGTGCCAGCAGCTTAGCCCCAGCCGCCTCTACAGATACGCAGTATTTT; CDR3 protein: CASSLAPAASTDTQYF
D gene: -; clone size: few; V gene: TRBV6-4; J gene: TRBJ2-2; CDR3 DNA: TGTGCCAGCAGCTATACACTCACCGGGGAGCTGTTTTTT; CDR3 protein: CASSYTLTGELFF
D gene: -; clone size: few; V gene: TRBV29-1; J gene: TRBJ2-7; CDR3 DNA: TGCAGCGTTGGACCGGTGTACGGATACGAGCAGTACTTC; CDR3 protein: CSVGPVYGYEQYF
D gene: -; clone size: -; V gene: TRBV27; J gene: TRBJ1-2; CDR3 DNA: TGTGCCAGCAGTCTATCCGGGACAATCTATGGCTACACCTTC; CDR3 protein: CASSLSGTIYGYTF
D gene: TRBD2; clone size: -; V gene: TRBV12-3/TRBV12-4; J gene: TRBJ2-3; CDR3 DNA: TGTGCCAGCAGTTCACTAGCGGGGGATTCAGATACGCAGTATTTT; CDR3 protein: CASSSLAGDSDTQYF
D gene: TRBD2; clone size: -; V gene: TRBV20-1; J gene: TRBJ2-1; CDR3 DNA: TGCAGTGCTAGTCTAGCGGAGACTTACAATGAGCAGTTCTTC; CDR3 protein: CSASLAETYNEQFF
D gene: TRBD1; clone size: -; V gene: TRBV7-8; J gene: TRBJ2-1; CDR3 DNA: TGTGCCAGCAGCAGAGACAGGGCCTCGGATGAGCAGTTCTTC; CDR3 protein: CASSRDRASDEQFF
D gene: -; clone size: few; V gene: TRBV20-1; J gene: TRBJ2-3; CDR3 DNA: TGCAGTGCTAGCGATCCAGCGGGTGTAAATACGCAGTATTTT; CDR3 protein: CSASDPAGVNTQYF
D gene: -; clone size: -; V gene: TRBV10-2; J gene: TRBJ2-3; CDR3 DNA: TGCGCCAGCAGTGGAGGGGTGATGTTTAGCACAGATACGCAGTATTTT; CDR3 protein: CASSGGVMFSTDTQYF
D gene: -; clone size: few; V gene: TRBV12-3/TRBV12-4; J gene: TRBJ1-2; CDR3 DNA: TGTGCCAGCAGCCACGACAGGAAAAACTATGGCTACACCTTC; CDR3 protein: CASSHDRKNYGYTF
D gene: -; clone size: few; V gene: TRBV12-3/TRBV12-4; J gene: TRBJ1-2; CDR3 DNA: TGTGCCAGCAGTTGGGGGTGGAAGGCTAACTATGGCTACACCTTC; CDR3 protein: CASSWGWKANYGYTF
D gene: TRBD1; clone size: many; V gene: TRBV28; J gene: TRBJ1-3; CDR3 DNA: TGTGCCAGCAGTAACCACGAGGGGGCAGCTGGAAACACCATATATTTT; CDR3 protein: CASSNHEGAAGNTIYF
D gene: TRBD1; clone size: many; V gene: TRBV6-2/TRBV6-3; J gene: TRBJ2-7; CDR3 DNA: TGTGCCAGCAGGAGACAGGGCCGCTCCTCCTACGAGCAGTACTTC; CDR3 protein: CASRRQGRSSYEQYF
D gene: -; clone size: -; V gene: TRBV7-8; J gene: TRBJ1-6; CDR3 DNA: TGTGCCAGCAGCTTACGGACATCTACGGGTTCACCCCTCCACTTT; CDR3 protein: CASSLRTSTGSPLHF
D gene: TRBD2; clone size: -; V gene: TRBV7-9; J gene: TRBJ2-7; CDR3 DNA: TGTGCCAGCAGCTTAGGACTAGCGGGCATGGAGGTGCAGTACTTC; CDR3 protein: CASSLGLAGMEVQYF
D gene: TRBD1; clone size: -; V gene: TRBV6-5; J gene: TRBJ2-7; CDR3 DNA: TGTGCCAGCAGTTACTCGGGGGACAGTGGGCCTTACGAGCAGTACTTC; CDR3 protein: CASSYSGDSGPYEQYF
D gene: -; clone size: -; V gene: TRBV28; J gene: TRBJ2-7; CDR3 DNA: TGTGCCAGCAGTTTAGGCACGGGGGACGAGCAGTACTTC; CDR3 protein: CASSLGTGDEQYF
D gene: -; clone size: few; V gene: TRBV20-1; J gene: TRBJ2-7; CDR3 DNA: TGCAGTGCTAGAGATGACGTCTACAGGTCCTACGAGCAGTACTTC; CDR3 protein: CSARDDVYRSYEQYF
D gene: TRBD1; clone size: -; V gene: TRBV28; J gene: TRBJ2-7; CDR3 DNA: TGTGCCAGCAGTTCGGACAGGGGGTCTTTCTACGAGCAGTACTTC; CDR3 protein: CASSSDRGSFYEQYF
D gene: TRBD1; clone size: few; V gene: TRBV10-3; J gene: TRBJ1-1; CDR3 DNA: TGTGCCATCAGTGGGAAACAGGGGGCGAAGGGTGACACTGAAGCTTTCTTT; CDR3 protein: CAISGKQGAKGDTEAFF
D gene: -; clone size: few; V gene: TRBV2; J gene: TRBJ1-4; CDR3 DNA: TGTGCCAGCAGTGAAGGGTACAGGCAACTGTTTTTT; CDR3 protein: CASSEGYRQLFF
D gene: TRBD1; clone size: few; V gene: TRBV5-6; J gene: TRBJ2-7; CDR3 DNA: TGTGCCAGCAGCTTAAAACAGGGGGCTTACGAGCAGTACTTC; CDR3 protein: CASSLKQGAYEQYF
D gene: -; clone size: few; V gene: TRBV4-1; J gene: TRBJ2-1; CDR3 DNA: TGCGCCAGCAGCCAAGTCCCTGATCCACGCTACAATGAGCAGTTCTTC; CDR3 protein: CASSQVPDPRYNEQFF
D gene: -; clone size: -; V gene: TRBV25-1; J gene: TRBJ2-2; CDR3 DNA: TGTGCCAGCAGTGTCACTCTAGGGTCTTGGACCGGGGAGCTGTTTTTT; CDR3 protein: CASSVTLGSWTGELFF
D gene: -; clone size: -; V gene: TRBV11-1; J gene: TRBJ2-5; CDR3 DNA: TGTGCCAGCAGCTTAGGATCGCTAGTATCGGAGACCCAGTACTTC; CDR3 protein: CASSLGSLVSETQYF
D gene: -; clone size: many; V gene: TRBV5-1; J gene: TRBJ2-7; CDR3 DNA: TGCGCCAGCAGCTTACTCGGGGTTGACTACGAGCAGTACTTC; CDR3 protein: CASSLLGVDYEQYF
D gene: -; clone size: -; V gene: TRBV5-1; J gene: TRBJ1-2; CDR3 DNA: TGCGCCAGCAGCTTGGCCGAACCTAACTCGGATGGCTACACCTTC; CDR3 protein: CASSLAEPNSDGYTF
D gene: TRBD1; clone size: few; V gene: TRBV20-1; J gene: TRBJ1-5; CDR3 DNA: TGCAGTGCTAGTAGTGACAGGGGGCCCCGAAATCAGCCCCAGCATTTT; CDR3 protein: CSASSDRGPRNQPQHF
D gene: TRBD2; clone size: few; V gene: TRBV12-3/TRBV12-4; J gene: TRBJ2-1; CDR3 DNA: TGTGCCTCCCGACAAGCGGGGATCGTCAATGAGCAGTTCTTC; CDR3 protein: CASRQAGIVNEQFF
D gene: -; clone size: -; V gene: TRBV19; J gene: TRBJ2-7; CDR3 DNA: TGTGCCAGTAGTATTGGGGTCGAGCAGTACTTC; CDR3 protein: CASSIGVEQYF